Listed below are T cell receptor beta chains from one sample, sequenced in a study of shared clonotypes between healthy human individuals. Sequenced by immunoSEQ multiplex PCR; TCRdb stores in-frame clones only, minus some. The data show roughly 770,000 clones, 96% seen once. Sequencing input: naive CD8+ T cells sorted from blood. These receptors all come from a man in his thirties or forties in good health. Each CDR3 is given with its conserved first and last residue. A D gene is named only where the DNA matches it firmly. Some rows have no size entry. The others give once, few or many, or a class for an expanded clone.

CASRGGVQGYEQYF	TGTGCCAGCAGGGGCGGAGTACAGGGTTACGAGCAGTACTTC	-	TRBJ2-7	-	TRBV6-1
CSPRDNCGGIYEQYF	TGCAGCCCACGAGACAATTGTGGGGGTATCTACGAGCAGTACTTC	-	TRBJ2-7	-	TRBV29-1
CASSQDMTYYEQYF	TGCGCCAGCAGCCAAGATATGACCTACTACGAGCAGTACTTC	-	TRBJ2-7	-	TRBV4-3
CAISGWTGDSGNTIYF	TGTGCCATCAGTGGGTGGACAGGCGACTCTGGAAACACCATATATTTT	TRBD1	TRBJ1-3	-	TRBV10-3
CASSLAGLAGLSTDTQYF	TGTGCCAGCAGCTTAGCAGGACTAGCGGGCCTTAGCACAGATACGCAGTATTTT	TRBD2	TRBJ2-3	-	TRBV7-6
CASSGQRYEQYF	TGTGCCAGCAGTGGACAACGCTACGAGCAGTACTTC	-	TRBJ2-7	-	TRBV27
CAWSGLAGASTDTQYF	TGTGCCTGGAGTGGACTAGCGGGAGCTAGCACAGATACGCAGTATTTT	TRBD2	TRBJ2-3	-	TRBV30
CASSLPAAGELFF	TGCGCCAGCAGCTTGCCAGCAGCCGGGGAGCTGTTTTTT	-	TRBJ2-2	-	TRBV5-1
CASSPRQVPDEQYF	TGTGCCAGCAGCCCCCGACAGGTTCCAGACGAGCAGTACTTC	-	TRBJ2-7	-	TRBV7-9
CASSPSGGGNQPQHF	TGTGCCAGCAGCCCTTCAGGAGGGGGTAACCAGCCCCAGCATTTT	-	TRBJ1-5	-	TRBV7-9
CSVEDLAQETQYF	TGCAGCGTTGAAGATCTAGCCCAAGAGACCCAGTACTTC	-	TRBJ2-5	once	TRBV29-1
CASSPLDGRTDTQYF	TGCGCCAGCAGCCCCCTGGACGGGCGCACAGATACGCAGTATTTT	-	TRBJ2-3	-	TRBV4-1
CASRDRDQETQYF	TGTGCCAGCAGGGACAGAGACCAAGAGACCCAGTACTTC	-	TRBJ2-5	-	TRBV2
CASSVLGLEGNEQFF	TGTGCCAGCAGCGTACTGGGTCTAGAGGGTAATGAGCAGTTCTTC	-	TRBJ2-1	-	TRBV9
CASSPSTDTQYF	TGTGCCAGCAGTCCTAGCACAGATACGCAGTATTTT	-	TRBJ2-3	-	TRBV27
CASSLVGRGLSYEQYF	TGTGCCAGCAGCTTGGTTGGCAGGGGCCTCTCCTACGAGCAGTACTTC	-	TRBJ2-7	-	TRBV5-4
CASSFAGAAYEQYF	TGTGCCAGCAGTTTTGCGGGAGCCGCGTACGAGCAGTACTTC	TRBD2	TRBJ2-7	-	TRBV28
CAIGTSLETQYF	TGTGCCATCGGGACTTCCTTAGAGACCCAGTACTTC	-	TRBJ2-5	-	TRBV10-3
CASSLSQFNTEAFF	TGTGCCAGCAGTTTATCGCAGTTCAACACTGAAGCTTTCTTT	-	TRBJ1-1	-	TRBV27
CASSLSSGTGVYEQYF	TGTGCCAGCAGTTTATCGTCGGGGACTGGGGTGTACGAGCAGTACTTC	-	TRBJ2-7	-	TRBV27
CASSLGPGQGTYEQYF	TGTGCCAGCAGCTTAGGCCCGGGACAGGGGACGTACGAGCAGTACTTC	TRBD1	TRBJ2-7	-	TRBV7-6
CASSLRQGAVEQYF	TGTGCCAGCAGCTTAAGGCAGGGGGCGGTCGAGCAGTACTTC	TRBD1	TRBJ2-7	once	TRBV7-9
CASSYAGANGYTF	TGTGCCAGCAGTTACGCGGGGGCGAATGGCTACACCTTC	-	TRBJ1-2	-	TRBV6-5
CASSVEPQGEQYF	TGTGCCAGCAGCGTAGAGCCCCAGGGCGAGCAGTACTTC	-	TRBJ2-7	-	TRBV9
CAVRGGATDTQYF	TGTGCCGTACGGGGCGGAGCCACAGATACGCAGTATTTT	-	TRBJ2-3	-	TRBV7-6
CASSLRGASSYEQYF	TGCGCCAGCAGCCTTCGGGGGGCTAGCTCCTACGAGCAGTACTTC	-	TRBJ2-7	-	TRBV5-1
CASSIAGQGKVAGTETQYF	TGTGCCAGTAGTATAGCAGGGCAGGGGAAGGTAGCGGGAACCGAGACCCAGTACTTC	TRBD2	TRBJ2-5	-	TRBV19
CACYTGEFGGELFF	TGTGCCTGCTATACAGGGGAGTTCGGCGGGGAGCTGTTTTTT	TRBD1	TRBJ2-2	-	TRBV11-2
CASSQGGPEAFF	TGCGCCAGCAGCCAAGGGGGACCAGAAGCTTTCTTT	-	TRBJ1-1	-	TRBV4-1
CASSPSHSNTGELFF	TGTGCCAGCTCACCATCTCACAGTAACACCGGGGAGCTGTTTTTT	-	TRBJ2-2	-	TRBV18
CASSELLGVEQFF	TGTGCCAGCAGTGAACTCCTTGGAGTCGAGCAGTTCTTC	-	TRBJ2-1	-	TRBV6-4
CASSLGAGVPYEQYF	TGTGCCAGCAGTTTGGGAGCGGGAGTCCCCTACGAGCAGTACTTC	TRBD2	TRBJ2-7	-	TRBV27
CASSGNLGGLGEQYF	TGTGCCAGCAGTGGGAACCTTGGAGGACTGGGGGAGCAGTACTTC	-	TRBJ2-7	once	TRBV27
CASSQGPGPPHEQYF	TGCGCCAGCAGCCAAGGCCCGGGACCACCCCACGAGCAGTACTTC	-	TRBJ2-7	-	TRBV4-3
CASSFLPGQGVDGYTF	TGTGCCAGCAGTTTCTTACCGGGACAGGGAGTTGATGGCTACACCTTC	TRBD1	TRBJ1-2	-	TRBV28
CATGGSGLSTDTQYF	TGTGCCACCGGTGGGTCGGGGCTTAGCACAGATACGCAGTATTTT	-	TRBJ2-3	-	TRBV15
CASSSIFRRMGTEAFF	TGTGCCAGCAGTTCCATCTTTAGAAGGATGGGCACTGAAGCTTTCTTT	-	TRBJ1-1	-	TRBV27
CASSQDPAGPYYEQFF	TGCGCCAGCAGCCAAGATCCAGCGGGACCCTATTATGAGCAGTTCTTC	TRBD2	TRBJ2-1	-	TRBV4-1
CASSYWTATGREEQFF	TGTGCCAGCAGTTACTGGACCGCGACAGGGAGAGAGGAGCAGTTCTTC	TRBD1	TRBJ2-1	-	TRBV6-6